This T cell receptor (beta chain) was documented in a study of blood T cell repertoires in COVID-19 (dated by TCRdb to about 2020). Turning to the overall study: Samples from collaborators originated in the United States, Italy and Spain and spanned both the acute and convalescent phases of COVID-19. The prospective study material was composed of cDNA or gDNA derived from T cells, B-cell-depleted T cells, or PBMCs. The dataset comprised deeply sampled blood TCRbeta repertoires from subjects exposed to, actively infected with, or recovered from COVID-19. The repertoires were released in a freely available public database intended as a resource for research on the immune response to SARS-CoV-2. The samples were drawn from the first 160 participants of the ongoing ImmuneRACE study and from more than 1,000 subjects provided by 6 global collaborators. Nearly every sample came with metadata listing a de-identified subject ID, COVID-19 status, age in years and sex. HLA class I and class II types, where available, came from metadata supplied by the sample provider rather than from assay-based typing.

The immunoSEQ Assay, a bias-controlled multiplex PCR, was used to amplify TCRbeta CDR3 regions from genomic DNA. Under the source paper's analysis protocol: Nucleated cell counts per sample were estimated from amplification of reference gene primers within the assay. To quantify the absolute abundance of each unique TCRbeta CDR3 rearrangement, sequence reads were collapsed and filtered. Productive Simpson clonality was computed per sample as the square root of Simpson's diversity index over productive rearrangements. TCRdb provides this immuneACCESS table in a form limited to in-frame rearrangements. Some clones are lacking; in checked studies, under half of them reflect an unresolved V gene, and why the rest are absent is not known. The V and J calls and clone size are taken from that table; D and trimming were inferred from the DNA. The sample table records about 140,000 clones; about nine tenths of these occur just once. The ten biggest clones cover more than 9.5% of the sample.

Per the germline V gene (reference sequence), LNHDA is the CDR1 and SQIVND is the CDR2. The CDR3 starts with the cysteine, ends with the phenylalanine, and has 15 residues. Of the read, only the CDR3 DNA is kept; its 45 bases are in frame from base 1. Trimming leaves V shorter by 3 bases and J shorter by 3 bases, with the junction holding 3 bases beyond the gene matches. Each collaborating institution followed its own protocols to collect whole blood in K2EDTA tubes. For TCRbeta analysis, collaborators shipped samples in one of three forms: frozen whole blood, isolated PBMCs, or DNA extracted from either of those sample types. Overall results and qualifications from the work: How much clinical and demographic metadata was included differed by source and by participant, and the metadata was provided uncurated.

Of note for this clone: The clone's antigen remains unknown. No clone much larger than this one lies a single base away; base qualities are absent.

The sequence derives from a woman older than 75 with acute or convalescent COVID-19. The rearrangement joined TRBV19 to TRBJ2-3, with TRBD2 identical over 10 junction bases. Material: peripheral blood. The CDR3 reads CASSIPSGGTDTQYF. The DNA is TGTGCCAGTAGTATTCCTAGCGGGGGAACAGATACGCAGTATTTT.